The 25 T cell receptor beta chains in this list originate from one sample, sequenced in a study of T cells in women clearing cervical HPV infection. Profiled with immunoSEQ multiplex PCR; TCRdb holds only in-frame clones, not every one. This table lists about 24,000 clones. Sequenced material: blood buffy coat. Source of these receptors: a woman aged 18-69 years with a cervical HPV16 infection that either progressed to CIN3+ or cleared (not recorded which).

Details on this clone: The read ends 3 residues shy of where the CDR3 ends; the end is completed using the germline J gene. V is TRBV7-2 and J is TRBJ2-3, with TRBD2 matching 9 bases. Per germline, CDR1 SGHTA and CDR2 FQGNSA. With V trimmed by 0 bases and J by 2 bases, 3 bases remained unmatched. The CDR3 runs to 16 residues. Incomplete CDR3 DNA: TGTGCCAGCAGCTTAGCTAGCGGGGGCTACACAGATACG. This gives the protein CASSLASGGYTDT. The whole CDR3 protein reads CASSLASGGYTDTQYF.

The CDR3 is CASSISRDLSSYNEYTF. Partial CDR3 DNA: TGTGCCAGTAGTATTTCGAGAGACTTAAGCTCCTACAATGAG. V is TRBV19 and J is TRBJ1-2; D gene ambiguous. The read ends 3 residues shy of where the CDR3 ends; the end is completed using the germline J gene. The CDR3 covers 17 residues. Per germline, CDR1 LNHDA and CDR2 SQIVND (reference sequence). Full variable domain (missing parts from reference TRBV19 and TRBJ1-2): DGGITQSPKYLFRKEGQNVTLSCEQNLNHDAMYWYRQDPGQGLRLIYYSQIVNDFQKGDIAEGYSVSREKKESFPLTVTSAQKNPTAFYLCASSISRDLSSYNEYTFGSGTRLTVV.

About this clone itself: The read stops 3 residues short of the end of the CDR3; the missing end is completed from the germline J gene. The genes are TRBV19 and TRBJ1-2; a weak D match, TRBD1 (5 bases). This CDR3 has 15 amino acids. Per the germline V gene, CDR1 is LNHDA and CDR2 is SQIVND (reference sequence). CDR3 loop: CASSLREHPSYDYTF. The part of the CDR3 DNA that was read is TGTGCCAGTAGTCTCAGGGAACACCCTTCCTACGAC.

Concerning this clone itself: Read coverage stops 3 residues before the CDR3 terminus; the germline J gene supplies the remainder. The gene calls are TRBV20-1 and TRBJ2-1, with TRBD2 matching 11 bases. CDR3 length: 15 amino acids. CDR1 is DFQATT, CDR2 SNEGSKA, per germline (reference sequence). V dropped 6 bases and J dropped 7; count of bases not matched to a gene: 11. CDR3 region: CSANPLAGGFNEQFF. The part of the CDR3 DNA that was read is TGCAGTGCCAACCCGCTAGCGGGAGGATTTAATGAG.

Regarding this clone: The read gets to within 3 residues of the CDR3 end, and the germline J gene fills in the rest. V and J are TRBV6-1 and TRBJ2-1; a possible D gene is TRBD1 (6 bases). The V gene lost 0 bases and the J gene lost 2 bases, with 11 bases spanning the gap. CDR1 is MNHNS and CDR2 is SASEGT in the germline V gene. CDR3 length equals 16 residues. The CDR3 loop is CASSEANRVAYNEQFF. The CDR3 DNA, read in part, is TGTGCCAGCAGTGAAGCAAACAGGGTTGCCTACAATGAG.

Comment on this clone: The CDR3 goes on 3 residues after the read ends, and that part is filled in from the germline J gene. This chain joins TRBV20-1 and TRBJ2-1; D might be TRBD1 (6 bases). V was trimmed by 3 bases and J by 4 bases, leaving 13 bases between them. Germline assignment: CDR1 DFQATT and CDR2 SNEGSKA (reference sequence). The CDR3 contains 14 residues. The CDR3 region is CSASPAGAYNEQFF. The covered CDR3 bases are TGCAGTGCTAGTCCGGCAGGGGCTTACAATGAG.

For this clone: The CDR3 extends 3 residues past the end of the read, so its final part is completed from the germline J gene. The rearrangement uses TRBV29-1 and TRBJ2-2; D gene unclear. V shed 6 bases and J shed 4 bases, with 9 bases lying between them. CDR3 length equals 12 residues. Germline assignment: CDR1 SQVTM and CDR2 ANQGSEA. The CDR3 spells CSVTATTGELFF. The CDR3 DNA, read in part, is TGCAGCGTCACAGCTACCACCGGGGAG.

Points on this clone: The read finishes 3 residues shy of the CDR3 end, and the germline J gene is used to complete it. The chain recombines TRBV30 with TRBJ2-2; TRBD1 agrees at 8 bases. CDR1 and CDR2 (germline): GTSNPN, SVGIG (reference sequence). This CDR3 has 13 residues. The CDR3: CASGQGSSEKLFF. The DNA read from the CDR3 is TGTGCCTCCGGACAGGGAAGTAGCGAAAAG.

Of note for this clone: Read coverage stops 3 residues before the CDR3 terminus; the germline J gene supplies the remainder. The chain has TRBV29-1 and TRBJ1-5; weak D call: TRBD1 (5 bases). Germline V gene lookup returns CDR1 SQVTM and CDR2 ANQGSEA. Trimming took off 7 bases at V and 5 bases at J, with 12 bases between the two ends. The CDR3 is made up of 12 amino acids. The CDR3 here is CSARLGDQPQHF. CDR3 DNA (partial): TGCAGCGCCCGGTTAGGGGATCAGCCC.

Of note for this clone: Read coverage stops 3 residues before the CDR3 terminus; the germline J gene supplies the remainder. The chain couples TRBV10-3 to TRBJ2-5, with D unresolved. The CDR3 runs 12 residues. The V and J ends lost 3 bases and 5 bases respectively, with 7 bases between them. Germline CDR1 is ENHRY and CDR2 is SYGVKD. CDR3 DNA, as far as it was read: TGTGCCATCAGTGATCGGTCGGAGACC. Translating it yields CAISDRSET. The whole CDR3 is CAISDRSETQYF.

As for this clone: The DNA ends 3 residues before the CDR3 does, and the rest of the CDR3 is filled in from the germline J gene. The chain uses TRBV7-9 and TRBJ1-2; tentative D call: TRBD1 (5 bases). The CDR3 runs 15 residues. CDR1 is SEHNR and CDR2 is FQNEAQ in the germline V gene (reference sequence). Trimming stripped 2 bases from V and 3 bases from J, with 13 bases between. The CDR3 DNA, read in part, is TGTGCCAGCAGCTTAATCCAGGGAAATGACTATGGC. Its protein is CASSLIQGNDYG. The whole CDR3 protein reads CASSLIQGNDYGYTF.

Points on this clone: The CDR3 end falls 3 residues outside the read, so it is completed with the germline J gene. This chain links TRBV30 with TRBJ2-2; 12 bases agree with TRBD2. This CDR3 is 14 amino acids long. Unmatched junction bases numbered 4, after V lost 5 bases and J lost 6 bases. Germline CDR1 and CDR2: GTSNPN and SVGIG (reference sequence). Here the CDR3 reads CAWGLAGSSGELFF. The covered CDR3 bases are TGTGCCTGGGGACTAGCGGGAAGTTCCGGGGAG.

Of note for this clone: Read data end 3 residues before the CDR3 end; the end is taken from the germline J gene. The chain links TRBV19 to TRBJ1-5; weak D call: TRBD1 (6 bases). CDR3 length: 13 residues. Trimming pared 11 bases from V and 3 bases from J, leaving 14 bases between. Per germline, CDR1 LNHDA and CDR2 SQIVND (reference sequence). The part of the CDR3 DNA that was read is TGTGCCGGGGGAGCAGGGGCCAATCAGCCC. Its protein is CAGGAGANQP. The CDR3, in full, reads CAGGAGANQPQHF.

Points on this clone: The CDR3 end lies 3 residues beyond the end of the read and is filled in from the germline J gene. This rearrangement joins TRBV6-2 or TRBV6-3 to TRBJ1-4; no reliable D call. CDR3 length: 15 amino acids. Trimming took off 5 bases at V and 5 bases at J, with 15 bases between the two ends. Germline values: CDR1 MNHEY, CDR2 SVGEGT. CDR3 sequence: CASSKRTARNEKLFF. CDR3 DNA, as far as it was read: TGTGCCAGCAGTAAGCGGACGGCCAGAAATGAAAAA.

For this clone: The read halts 3 residues ahead of the CDR3 end, with the missing end drawn from the germline J gene. The V call is TRBV30, the J call TRBJ1-2; D possibly corresponds to TRBD1 (5 bases). The CDR3 contains 15 residues. Germline CDR1 GTSNPN, CDR2 SVGIG (reference sequence). The CDR3 sequence is CAWSITSHRTWGYTF. The covered CDR3 bases are TGTGCCTGGAGTATCACATCCCACAGGACGTGGGGC. Drawing the rest from reference TRBV30 and TRBJ1-2, the complete variable domain is SQTIHQWPATLVQPVGSPLSLECTVEGTSNPNLYWYRQAAGRGLQLLFYSVGIGQISSEVPQNLSASRPQDRQFILSSKKLLLSDSGFYLCAWSITSHRTWGYTFGSGTRLTVV.

Turning to this clone: Read coverage stops 3 residues before the CDR3 terminus; the germline J gene supplies the remainder. The rearrangement uses TRBV30 and TRBJ2-1, with 9 bases matching TRBD2. J gave up 5 bases and V 6 bases, and 14 bases lay outside the gene matches. The CDR3 has 16 residues. The germline V gene has CDR1 GTSNPN and CDR2 SVGIG (reference sequence). CDR3 DNA, as far as it was read: TGTGCCTGCGCCTGGTGGGGACTAGCTCGGGACAATGAG. Protein: CACAWWGLARDNE. The entire CDR3 reads CACAWWGLARDNEQFF.

Remarks on this clone: The read terminates 3 residues before the CDR3 end, so the remaining end is supplied by the germline J gene. The V and J genes are TRBV4-1 and TRBJ1-2; D is perhaps TRBD1 (6 bases). The V end was cut by 6 bases, the J end by 4 bases, with 15 bases between. CDR3 size: 14 residues. From germline, CDR1 is MGHRA and CDR2 YSYEKL. The CDR3 protein is CASSILTGAYGYTF. CDR3 bases read: TGCGCCAGCAGTATATTGACAGGCGCCTATGGC.

This clone is classed as medium-sized by frequency. Coverage ceases 3 residues before the CDR3 finishes, and the germline J gene fills in the end. This CDR3 is also generated by other DNA sequences in the sample. J is TRBJ2-3 and V is TRBV18, with TRBD2 identical over 11 bases. Trimming took 2 bases from V and 6 from J; bases not matched to a gene: 13. Looked up from germline, CDR1 is KGHSH and CDR2 is LQKENI. The CDR3 is made up of 18 amino acids. The CDR3 spells CASSPFPSGGPTNDTQYF. Partial CDR3 DNA: TGTGCCAGCTCACCATTTCCTAGCGGGGGGCCAACTAACGATACG. Based on the CDR3 plus reference TRBV18 and TRBJ2-3, the full variable domain is NAGVMQNPRHLVRRRGQEARLRCSPMKGHSHVYWYRQLPEEGLKFMVYLQKENIIDESGMPKERFSAEFPKEGPSILRIQQVVRGDSAAYFCASSPFPSGGPTNDTQYFGPGTRLTVL.

Concerning this clone: The CDR3 goes on 3 residues after the read ends, and that part is filled in from the germline J gene. This chain joins TRBV20-1 and TRBJ2-3; possible D gene TRBD2, 5 bases. Germline V gene lookup returns CDR1 DFQATT and CDR2 SNEGSKA (reference sequence). The CDR3 contains 13 residues. Between the trimmed V and J ends, which lost 7 bases and 6 bases, there was a span of 17 bases. CDR3 amino acids: CSVPWGSADTQYF. The sequenced CDR3 bases are TGCAGTGTCCCGTGGGGTAGCGCGGATACG.

Concerning this clone: The read comes to an end 3 residues before the CDR3 does, leaving the germline J gene to fill in the end. The rearrangement joins TRBV18 to TRBJ1-3; 7 positions match TRBD1. The J segment lost 2 bases and the V segment lost 3 bases, leaving 1 base of the junction unmatched. Per the germline V gene, CDR1 is KGHSH and CDR2 is LQKENI. This CDR3 is built from 14 residues. This CDR3 is CASSPTGTGNTIYF. The covered CDR3 bases are TGTGCCAGCTCACCGACAGGGACTGGAAACACC.

Remarks on this clone: The CDR3 end lies 3 residues beyond the end of the read and is filled in from the germline J gene. The chain is built from TRBV7-9 and TRBJ2-7; a weak D match, TRBD1 (5 bases). In germline, CDR1 is SEHNR, CDR2 FQNEAQ (reference sequence). V was trimmed by 1 base and J by 6 bases, leaving 10 bases between them. The CDR3 sequence is 13 residues long. The CDR3 protein is CASSLGHRSEQYF. The part of the CDR3 DNA that was read is TGTGCCAGCAGCTTAGGCCACAGGAGCGAG.

On this clone: The read ends 3 residues early relative to the CDR3; the germline J gene fills the gap. V is TRBV2 and J is TRBJ2-2, with D possibly matching TRBD1 (5 bases). The CDR3 extends over 15 amino acids. Germline V lookup: CDR1 SNHLY, CDR2 FYNNEI. This chain's CDR3 is CASSDERGVGEKLFF. Partial CDR3 DNA: TGTGCCAGCAGTGACGAAAGGGGCGTTGGTGAAAAG.

Comments on this clone: The read stops 3 residues short of the end of the CDR3; the missing end is completed from the germline J gene. The chain employs TRBV19 and TRBJ1-2; 10 nucleotides agree with TRBD1. CDR1 LNHDA and CDR2 SQIVND come from the germline V gene (reference sequence). The CDR3 loop spans 17 amino acids. CDR3 loop: CASSLGRDRGGSYDYTF. CDR3 bases read: TGTGCCAGTAGCCTGGGTCGGGACAGGGGTGGTTCCTACGAC. The whole variable domain, filled in from reference TRBV19 and TRBJ1-2, reads DGGITQSPKYLFRKEGQNVTLSCEQNLNHDAMYWYRQDPGQGLRLIYYSQIVNDFQKGDIAEGYSVSREKKESFPLTVTSAQKNPTAFYLCASSLGRDRGGSYDYTFGSGTRLTVV.

To note about this clone: The CDR3 goes on 3 residues after the read ends, and that part is filled in from the germline J gene. The chain combines TRBV7-9 with TRBJ2-1, with D possibly TRBD1 on 5 matching bases. V lost 8 bases, J lost 3 bases, and 11 bases lay in between. Germline V gene sequence: CDR1 SEHNR, CDR2 FQNEAQ (reference sequence). There are 13 residues in the CDR3. CDR3 in amino acids: CASRQRYYNEQFF. Incomplete CDR3 DNA: TGTGCCAGCCGACAGCGCTACTACAATGAG. Filled out from reference TRBV7-9 and TRBJ2-1, the complete variable domain reads DTGVSQNPRHKITKRGQNVTFRCDPISEHNRLYWYRQTLGQGPEFLTYFQNEAQLEKSRLLSDRFSAERPKGSFSTLEIQRTEQGDSAMYLCASRQRYYNEQFFGPGTRLTVL.

Worth noting for this clone: The CDR3 end is not reached by the read, which stops 3 residues before it; the germline J gene fills it in. The chain links TRBV11-2 to TRBJ2-7; maybe TRBD1 (6 bases). This CDR3 has 14 amino acids. Trimming took off 3 bases at V and 5 bases at J, with 14 bases between the two ends. Germline V gene lookup returns CDR1 SGHAT and CDR2 FQNNGV. CDR3 DNA (partial): TGTGCCAGCAGCTTTTCCGCAGGGGCCCACGAG. This gives the protein CASSFSAGAHE. The full-length CDR3 reads as CASSFSAGAHEQYF.